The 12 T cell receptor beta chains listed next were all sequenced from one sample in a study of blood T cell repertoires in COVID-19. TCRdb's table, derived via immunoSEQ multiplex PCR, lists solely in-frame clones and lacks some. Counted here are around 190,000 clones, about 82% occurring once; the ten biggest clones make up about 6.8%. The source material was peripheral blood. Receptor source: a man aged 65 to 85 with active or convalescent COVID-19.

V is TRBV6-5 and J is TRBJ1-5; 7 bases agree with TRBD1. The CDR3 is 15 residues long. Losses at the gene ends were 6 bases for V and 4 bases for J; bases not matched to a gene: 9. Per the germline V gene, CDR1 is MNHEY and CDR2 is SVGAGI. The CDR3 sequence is CASSVDRAPNQPQHF. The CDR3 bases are TGTGCCAGCAGCGTCGACAGGGCCCCTAATCAGCCCCAGCATTTT.

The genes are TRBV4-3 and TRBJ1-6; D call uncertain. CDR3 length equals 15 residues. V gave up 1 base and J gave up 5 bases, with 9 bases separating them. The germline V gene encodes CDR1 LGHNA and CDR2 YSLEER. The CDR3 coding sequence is TGCGCCAGCAGCCAAGTTCAGGATGATAATTCACCCCTCCACTTT. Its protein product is CASSQVQDDNSPLHF.

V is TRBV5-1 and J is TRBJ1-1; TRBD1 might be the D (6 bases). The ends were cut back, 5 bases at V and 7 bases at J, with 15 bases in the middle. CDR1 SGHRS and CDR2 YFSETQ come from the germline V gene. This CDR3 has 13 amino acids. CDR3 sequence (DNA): TGCGCCAGCAGAAGTAACAGGGATGGTGAAGCTTTCTTT. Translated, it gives CASRSNRDGEAFF.

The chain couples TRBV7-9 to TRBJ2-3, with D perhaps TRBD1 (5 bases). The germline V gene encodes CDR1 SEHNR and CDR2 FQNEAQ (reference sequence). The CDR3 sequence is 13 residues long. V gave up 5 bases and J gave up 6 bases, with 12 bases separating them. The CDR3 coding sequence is TGTGCCAGCAGCCCAAGGGGTCCTGATACGCAGTATTTT. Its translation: CASSPRGPDTQYF.

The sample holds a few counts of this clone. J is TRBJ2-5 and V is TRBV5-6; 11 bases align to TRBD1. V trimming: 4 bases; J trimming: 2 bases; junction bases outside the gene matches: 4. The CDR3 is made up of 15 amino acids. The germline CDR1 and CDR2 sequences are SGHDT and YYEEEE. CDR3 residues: CASSDRDRGQETQYF. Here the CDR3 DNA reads TGTGCCAGCAGCGACCGGGACAGGGGGCAAGAGACCCAGTACTTC. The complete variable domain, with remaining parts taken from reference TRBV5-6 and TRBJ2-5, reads DAGVTQSPTHLIKTRGQQVTLRCSPKSGHDTVSWYQQALGQGPQFIFQYYEEEERQRGNFPDRFSGHQFPNYSSELNVNALLLGDSALYLCASSDRDRGQETQYFGPGTRLLVL.

CDR3 in amino acids: CASSPGRFVYEQFF. For the CDR3, the DNA is TGTGCCAGCAGCCCGGGGAGATTCGTGTATGAGCAGTTCTTC. The rearrangement links TRBV7-8 to TRBJ2-1; TRBD2 is a possible D gene (5 bases). V lost 5 bases to trimming and J lost 8 bases, with 16 bases between them. CDR1 and CDR2 (germline): SGHVS, FQNEAQ. This CDR3 comprises 14 residues.

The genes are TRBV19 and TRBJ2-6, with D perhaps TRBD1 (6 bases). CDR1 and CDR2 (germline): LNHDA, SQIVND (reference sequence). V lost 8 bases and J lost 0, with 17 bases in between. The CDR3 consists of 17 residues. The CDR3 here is CASDPGQSFSGANVLTF. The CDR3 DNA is TGTGCCAGTGACCCGGGACAATCCTTCTCTGGGGCCAACGTCCTGACTTTC. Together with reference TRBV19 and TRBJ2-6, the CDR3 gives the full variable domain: DGGITQSPKYLFRKEGQNVTLSCEQNLNHDAMYWYRQDPGQGLRLIYYSQIVNDFQKGDIAEGYSVSREKKESFPLTVTSAQKNPTAFYLCASDPGQSFSGANVLTFGAGSRLTVL.

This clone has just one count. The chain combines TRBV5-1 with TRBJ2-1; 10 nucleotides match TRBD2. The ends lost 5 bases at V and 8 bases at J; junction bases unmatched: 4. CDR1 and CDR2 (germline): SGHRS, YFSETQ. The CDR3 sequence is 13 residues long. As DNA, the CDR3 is TGCGCCAGCAGATCTGGACTAGCGGATGAGCAGTTCTTC. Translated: CASRSGLADEQFF.

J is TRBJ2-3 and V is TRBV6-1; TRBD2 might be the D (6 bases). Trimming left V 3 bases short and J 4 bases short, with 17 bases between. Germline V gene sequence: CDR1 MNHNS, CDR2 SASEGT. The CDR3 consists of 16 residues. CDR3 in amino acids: CASSEGWGRYADTQYF. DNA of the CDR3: TGTGCCAGCAGTGAGGGGTGGGGGAGGTACGCAGATACGCAGTATTTT.

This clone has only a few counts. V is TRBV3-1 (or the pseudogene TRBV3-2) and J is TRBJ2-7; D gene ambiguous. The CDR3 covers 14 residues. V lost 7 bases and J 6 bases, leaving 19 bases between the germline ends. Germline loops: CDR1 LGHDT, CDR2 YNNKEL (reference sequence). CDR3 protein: CASKLTSKRGEQYF. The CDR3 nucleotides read TGTGCCAGCAAACTAACAAGCAAACGAGGCGAGCAGTACTTC.

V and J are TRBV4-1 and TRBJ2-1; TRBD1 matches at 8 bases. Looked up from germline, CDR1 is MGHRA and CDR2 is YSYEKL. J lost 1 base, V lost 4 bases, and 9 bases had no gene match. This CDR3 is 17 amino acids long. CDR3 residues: CASSPGTGGRSYNEQFF. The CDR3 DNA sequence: TGCGCCAGCAGCCCTGGTACAGGGGGAAGGTCCTACAATGAGCAGTTCTTC.

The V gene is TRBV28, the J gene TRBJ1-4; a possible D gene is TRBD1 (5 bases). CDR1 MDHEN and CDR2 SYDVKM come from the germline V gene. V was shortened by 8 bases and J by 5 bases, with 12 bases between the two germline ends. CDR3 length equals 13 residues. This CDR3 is CASREGLNEKLFF. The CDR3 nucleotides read TGTGCCAGCCGGGAGGGGTTGAATGAAAAACTGTTTTTT.